This T cell receptor beta chain was retrieved from a study of cytomegalovirus exposure and HLA in healthy donors. On this clone itself: What it recognizes is unknown.

Deletions cut 2 bases from V and 2 bases from J, with 11 bases between. From germline, CDR1 is MNHEY and CDR2 SVGAGI. This CDR3 contains 15 residues. PCR primers comprised 60 Vbeta and 13 Jbeta primers. Measured with immunoSEQ multiplex PCR; TCRdb has only the in-frame clones, and not every one. Among approximately 200,000 clones, about three quarters were seen once, and the ten largest hold 1.5% to 2%. Findings of the study overall: It is likely that the observed cluster of highly shared sequence variants was a sequencing artifact. Exclusion applied to some V segments, including TRBV6-2 and TRBV6-3, as they were indistinguishable. Earlier analysis found most TCR beta V segments productive about 87% or about 30% of the time.

There were likely unrecorded immune exposures, though donors were nominally healthy when sampled. This receptor was identified in a man between 18 and 35 years old in good health and CMV-seronegative. This chain uses TRBV6-5 with TRBJ2-3; perhaps TRBD2 as D (7 bases). Material: PBMCs. The CDR3 coding sequence is TGTGCCAGCAGTTACGGCGGGGGCACCACAGATACGCAGTATTTT. Its translation is CASSYGGGTTDTQYF.